These 11 T cell receptor beta chains came from one sample sequenced in a study of T cells in Graves' hyperthyroidism and ophthalmopathy. What was amplified from RNA transcripts were TCR beta CDR3 regions. The HTBI set primed first-round TCR CDR3 RT-PCR. TCRdb reprocessed the multiplex PCR reads via MiXCR and lists one record per CDR3 protein. The sample lists a few hundred thousand distinct CDR3 sequences, around 42% occurring once. Material for sequencing was peripheral blood or thyroid tissue (not recorded which). These TCRs come from a woman younger than 35 with Graves' hyperthyroidism.

The chain links TRBV6-5 to TRBJ2-5, with 10 bases aligning to TRBD2. Germline V gene sequence: CDR1 MNHEY, CDR2 SVGAGI. The CDR3 totals 18 residues. V gave up 4 bases and J gave up 4 bases; unmatched junction bases: 15. As DNA, the CDR3 is TGTGCCAGCAGTTCGGGGATCACACTAGCGGGAACATTAGAGACCCAGTACTTC. Residues: CASSSGITLAGTLETQYF.

The chain recombines TRBV2 with TRBJ1-6; no clear D gene. The V end was cut by 2 bases, the J end by 8 bases, with 10 bases between. Germline V gene data show CDR1 as SNHLY and CDR2 as FYNNEI. The length of the CDR3 is 14 residues. The CDR3 DNA reads TGTGCCAGCAGTGAAATCAGGCGGGATTCACCCCTCCACTTT. This gives the protein CASSEIRRDSPLHF.

The chain combines TRBV7-8 with TRBJ2-2; TRBD2 aligns across 12 bases. J gave up 8 bases and V 5 bases, and 9 bases lay outside the gene matches. This CDR3 is built from 16 residues. From germline, CDR1 is SGHVS and CDR2 FQNEAQ. The CDR3 sequence: CASSPETSGRSGELFF. The CDR3 DNA follows: TGTGCCAGCAGCCCTGAGACTAGCGGGAGAAGTGGGGAGCTGTTTTTT.

V is TRBV19 and J is TRBJ1-4, with 10 bases that match TRBD1. Trimming removed 4 bases from V and 7 bases from J; junction bases left unmatched: 6. Germline V CDR1 and CDR2: LNHDA, SQIVND (reference sequence). The CDR3 loop spans 15 amino acids. The CDR3 DNA reads TGTGCCAGTAGTAGACGACAGGGGGCCGGTGAAAAACTGTTTTTT. Protein: CASSRRQGAGEKLFF.

A word on this clonotype: A much larger clonotype is one base distant, so this may be a read error. The V call is TRBV15, the J call TRBJ2-5; no definite D call. The V gene lost 1 base and the J gene lost 11 bases, with 17 bases spanning the gap. Per the germline V gene, CDR1 is LNHNV and CDR2 is YYDKDF (reference sequence). The CDR3 is 14 amino acids. The CDR3 bases are TGTGCCACCAGCAGAGTTTCCTACTCCTACGGGCAGTACTTC. Protein: CATSRVSYSYGQYF.

The chain recombines TRBV9 with TRBJ1-1, with 8 nucleotides matching TRBD1. Per germline, CDR1 SGDLS and CDR2 YYNGEE. The J segment lost 0 bases and the V segment lost 3 bases, leaving 4 bases of the junction unmatched. This CDR3 region has 15 residues. The CDR3 is CASSAPGQVNTEAFF. For the CDR3, the DNA is TGTGCCAGCAGCGCCCCGGGACAGGTGAACACTGAAGCTTTCTTT. Together with reference TRBV9 and TRBJ1-1, the CDR3 gives the full variable domain: DSGVTQTPKHLITATGQRVTLRCSPRSGDLSVYWYQQSLDQGLQFLIQYYNGEERAKGNILERFSAQQFPDLHSELNLSSLELGDSALYFCASSAPGQVNTEAFFGQGTRLTVV.

The chain carries TRBV19 and TRBJ1-5; D is uncertain. Germline CDR1 is LNHDA and CDR2 is SQIVND (reference sequence). V was shortened by 0 bases and J by 0 bases, with 12 bases between the two germline ends. The CDR3 contains 17 residues. The CDR3 is CASSIDRGDYSNQPQHF. CDR3 nucleotide sequence: TGTGCCAGTAGTATAGATCGGGGAGATTATAGCAATCAGCCCCAGCATTTT.

This clonotype was found many times. The chain is built from TRBV10-3 and TRBJ1-1; D unclear. Per the germline V gene, CDR1 is ENHRY and CDR2 is SYGVKD. The CDR3 sequence is 14 residues long. Trimming pared 6 bases from V and 5 bases from J, leaving 16 bases between. The CDR3 bases are TGTGCCATCAGCGGCACATCGAGCAGAACTGAAGCTTTCTTT. Amino acid sequence: CAISGTSSRTEAFF.

This clonotype was seen a handful of times. The rearrangement links TRBV7-2 to TRBJ1-2; TRBD1 matches 7 bases. Per germline, CDR1 SGHTA and CDR2 FQGNSA. V shed 0 bases and J 8 bases; nucleotides not matched to a gene: 6. The CDR3 length is 14 residues. CDR3: CASSLADRVGGYTF. The CDR3 DNA sequence: TGTGCCAGCAGCTTAGCTGACAGGGTGGGAGGCTACACCTTC.

This clonotype was seen more than once but under ten times. The chain has TRBV19 and TRBJ1-3; the D gene is possibly TRBD1 (5 bases). Germline lookup yields CDR1 LNHDA and CDR2 SQIVND (reference sequence). Trimming left V 4 bases short and J 0 bases short, with 13 bases between. The CDR3 extends over 16 amino acids. CDR3 sequence reads: CASSTTAGFSGNTIYF. The CDR3 DNA reads TGTGCCAGTAGTACGACAGCAGGATTCTCTGGAAACACCATATATTTT.

This chain connects TRBV2 to TRBJ1-2; 7 nucleotides agree with TRBD1. This CDR3 has 14 residues. The germline V gene has CDR1 SNHLY and CDR2 FYNNEI. V shed 7 bases and J 2 bases; nucleotides not matched to a gene: 7. The CDR3 DNA sequence: TGTGCCAGCACCCAGGGGGAGGTGAACTATGGCTACACCTTC. Its translation: CASTQGEVNYGYTF.